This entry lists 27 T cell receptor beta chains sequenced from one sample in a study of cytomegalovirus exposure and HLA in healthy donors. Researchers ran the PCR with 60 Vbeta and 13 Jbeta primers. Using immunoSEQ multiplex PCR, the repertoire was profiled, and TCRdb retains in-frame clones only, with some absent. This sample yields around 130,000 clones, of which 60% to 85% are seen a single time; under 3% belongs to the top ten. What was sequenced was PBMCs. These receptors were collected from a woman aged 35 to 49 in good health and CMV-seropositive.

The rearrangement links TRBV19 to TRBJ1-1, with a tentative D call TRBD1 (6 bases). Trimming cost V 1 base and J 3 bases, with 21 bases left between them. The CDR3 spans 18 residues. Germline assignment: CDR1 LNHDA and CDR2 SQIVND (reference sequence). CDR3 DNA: TGTGCCAGTAGTATAGCTGGTAGCGGGGGCGCGCGGTACACTGAAGCTTTCTTT. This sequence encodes CASSIAGSGGARYTEAFF.

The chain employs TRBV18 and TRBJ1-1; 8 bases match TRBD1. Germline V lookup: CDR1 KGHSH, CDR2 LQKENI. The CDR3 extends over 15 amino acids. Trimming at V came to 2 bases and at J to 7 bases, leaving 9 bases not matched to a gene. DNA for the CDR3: TGTGCCAGCTCACCATACCAGGGGGCGACGGGTGAAGCTTTCTTT. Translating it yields CASSPYQGATGEAFF.

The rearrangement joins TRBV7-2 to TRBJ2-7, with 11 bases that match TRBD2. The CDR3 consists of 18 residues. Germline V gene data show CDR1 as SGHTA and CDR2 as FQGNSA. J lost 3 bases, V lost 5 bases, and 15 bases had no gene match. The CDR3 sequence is CASSTPLGTSGPLYEQYF. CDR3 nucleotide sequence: TGTGCCAGCAGCACCCCTCTCGGGACTAGCGGACCACTCTACGAGCAGTACTTC.

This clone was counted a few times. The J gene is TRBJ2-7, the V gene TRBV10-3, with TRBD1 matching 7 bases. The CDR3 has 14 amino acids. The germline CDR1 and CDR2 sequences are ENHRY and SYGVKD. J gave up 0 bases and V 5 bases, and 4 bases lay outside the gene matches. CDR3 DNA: TGTGCCATCAGTAAGACAGGGTCCTCCTACGAGCAGTACTTC. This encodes CAISKTGSSYEQYF.

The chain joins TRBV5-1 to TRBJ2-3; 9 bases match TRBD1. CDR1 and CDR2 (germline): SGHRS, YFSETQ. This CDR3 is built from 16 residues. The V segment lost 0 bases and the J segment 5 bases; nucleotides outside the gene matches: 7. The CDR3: CASSLDTGGSVDTQYF. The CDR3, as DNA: TGCGCCAGCAGCTTGGATACAGGGGGCAGCGTAGATACGCAGTATTTT.

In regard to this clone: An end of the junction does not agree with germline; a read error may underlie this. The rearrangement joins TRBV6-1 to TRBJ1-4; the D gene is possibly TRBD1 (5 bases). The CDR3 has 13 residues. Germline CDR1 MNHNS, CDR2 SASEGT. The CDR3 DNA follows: TGTGCCAGCAGTGATAGGGTTAGGCGGGAGGACACTTTT. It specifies CASSDRVRREDTF.

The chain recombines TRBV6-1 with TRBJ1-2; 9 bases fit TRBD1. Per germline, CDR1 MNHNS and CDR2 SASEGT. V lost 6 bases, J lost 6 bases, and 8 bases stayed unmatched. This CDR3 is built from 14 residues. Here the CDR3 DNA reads TGTGCCAGCAGGGAAACCGGGACAGGGCATGGCTACACCTTC. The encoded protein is CASRETGTGHGYTF.

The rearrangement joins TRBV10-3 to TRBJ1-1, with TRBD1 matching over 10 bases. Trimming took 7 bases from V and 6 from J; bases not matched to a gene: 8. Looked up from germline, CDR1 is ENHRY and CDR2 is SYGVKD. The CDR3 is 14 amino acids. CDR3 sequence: CAITPGTGVPEAFF. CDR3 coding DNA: TGTGCCATCACCCCCGGGACAGGGGTTCCTGAAGCTTTCTTT.

CDR3 protein: CASSPRGGDEKLFF. CDR3 coding DNA: TGTGCCAGCTCACCACGAGGGGGAGATGAAAAACTGTTTTTT. The gene calls are TRBV18 and TRBJ1-4, with D possibly matching TRBD1 (6 bases). CDR1 KGHSH and CDR2 LQKENI come from the germline V gene. The length of the CDR3 is 14 residues. V lost 1 base to trimming and J lost 6 bases, with 9 bases between them.

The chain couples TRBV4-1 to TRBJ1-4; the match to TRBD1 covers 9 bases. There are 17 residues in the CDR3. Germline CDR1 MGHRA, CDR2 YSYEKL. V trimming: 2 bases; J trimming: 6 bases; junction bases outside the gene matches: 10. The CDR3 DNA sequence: TGCGCCAGCAGCCAAAAAGTCATGGACAGGGGTGATGAAAAACTGTTTTTT. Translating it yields CASSQKVMDRGDEKLFF.

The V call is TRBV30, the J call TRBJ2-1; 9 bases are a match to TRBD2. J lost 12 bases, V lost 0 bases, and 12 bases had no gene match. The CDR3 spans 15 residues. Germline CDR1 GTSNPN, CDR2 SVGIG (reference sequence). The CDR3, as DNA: TGTGCCTGGAGTGTACAAGTTGCGGGGGGGCTTGGGCAGTTCTTC. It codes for CAWSVQVAGGLGQFF.

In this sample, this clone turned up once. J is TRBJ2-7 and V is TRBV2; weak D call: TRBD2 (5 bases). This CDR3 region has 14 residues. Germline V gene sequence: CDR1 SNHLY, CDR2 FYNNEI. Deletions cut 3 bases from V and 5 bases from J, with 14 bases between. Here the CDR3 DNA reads TGTGCCAGCAGTGAGGGGAGTTTCTTCGACGAGCAGTACTTC. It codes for CASSEGSFFDEQYF.

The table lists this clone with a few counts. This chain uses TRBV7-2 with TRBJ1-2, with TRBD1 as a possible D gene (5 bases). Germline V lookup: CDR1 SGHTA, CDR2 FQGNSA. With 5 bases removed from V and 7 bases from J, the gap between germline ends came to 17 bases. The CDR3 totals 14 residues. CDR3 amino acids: CASSPMGLQGGYTF. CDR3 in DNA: TGTGCCAGCAGCCCCATGGGACTTCAGGGTGGCTACACCTTC.

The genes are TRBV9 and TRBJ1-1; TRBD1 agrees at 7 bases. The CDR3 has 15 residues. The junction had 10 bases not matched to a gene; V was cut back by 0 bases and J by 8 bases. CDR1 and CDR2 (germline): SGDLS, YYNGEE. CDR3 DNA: TGTGCCAGCAGCGTAGACCCTGGGACAGCTCCAGAAGCTTTCTTT. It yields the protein CASSVDPGTAPEAFF.

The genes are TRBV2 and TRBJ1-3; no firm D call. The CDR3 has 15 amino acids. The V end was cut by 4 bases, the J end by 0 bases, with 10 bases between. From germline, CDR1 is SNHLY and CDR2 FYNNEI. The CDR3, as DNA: TGTGCCAGCAGTGTCGACGGGAGCTCTGGAAACACCATATATTTT. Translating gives CASSVDGSSGNTIYF.

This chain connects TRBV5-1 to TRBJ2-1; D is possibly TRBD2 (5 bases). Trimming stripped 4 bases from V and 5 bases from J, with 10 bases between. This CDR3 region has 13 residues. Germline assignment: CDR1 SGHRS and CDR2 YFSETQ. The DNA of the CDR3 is TGCGCCAGCAGCCTAGGACTTAACAATGAGCAGTTCTTC. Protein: CASSLGLNNEQFF.

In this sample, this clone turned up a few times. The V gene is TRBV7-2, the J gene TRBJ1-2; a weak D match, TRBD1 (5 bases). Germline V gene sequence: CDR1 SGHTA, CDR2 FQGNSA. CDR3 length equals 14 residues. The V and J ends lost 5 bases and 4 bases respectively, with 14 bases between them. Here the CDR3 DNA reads TGTGCCAGCAGCCAAATAGGGCAGGGCTATGGCTACACCTTC. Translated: CASSQIGQGYGYTF. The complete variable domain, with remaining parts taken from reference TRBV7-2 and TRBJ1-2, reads GAGVSQSPSNKVTEKGKDVELRCDPISGHTALYWYRQSLGQGLEFLIYFQGNSAPDKSGLPSDRFSAERTGGSVSTLTIQRTQQEDSAVYLCASSQIGQGYGYTFGSGTRLTVV.

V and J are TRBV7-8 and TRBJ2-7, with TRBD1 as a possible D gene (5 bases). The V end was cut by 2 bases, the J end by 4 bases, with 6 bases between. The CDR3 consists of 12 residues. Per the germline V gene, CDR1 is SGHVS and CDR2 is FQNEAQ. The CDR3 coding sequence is TGTGCCAGCAGCTTAAGACAGTACGAGCAGTACTTC. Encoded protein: CASSLRQYEQYF.

The CDR3 region has the DNA TGCGCCAGCAGGACTAGCGGGCCTAGCACAGATACGCAGTATTTT. Protein product: CASRTSGPSTDTQYF. The rearrangement links TRBV5-1 to TRBJ2-3; TRBD2 matches at 10 bases. The germline gives CDR1 SGHRS, CDR2 YFSETQ. Trimming cost V 5 bases and J 0 bases; bases outside gene matches: 3. The CDR3 totals 15 residues.

CDR3 sequence: CASSSDSLMNTEAFF. CDR3 DNA: TGTGCCAGCAGTTCGGACAGCCTCATGAACACTGAAGCTTTCTTT. The chain joins TRBV28 to TRBJ1-1, with D perhaps TRBD1 (6 bases). Germline V gene data show CDR1 as MDHEN and CDR2 as SYDVKM. V was cut by 4 bases and J by 0 bases, with 12 bases left in between. The CDR3 loop spans 15 amino acids.

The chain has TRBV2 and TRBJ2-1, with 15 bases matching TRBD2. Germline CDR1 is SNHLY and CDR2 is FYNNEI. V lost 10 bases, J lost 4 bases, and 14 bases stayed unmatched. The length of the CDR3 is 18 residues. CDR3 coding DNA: TGTGCCATCCCCCCGGGACTAGCGGGAGGAGCAAAATACAATGAGCAGTTCTTC. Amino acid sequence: CAIPPGLAGGAKYNEQFF.

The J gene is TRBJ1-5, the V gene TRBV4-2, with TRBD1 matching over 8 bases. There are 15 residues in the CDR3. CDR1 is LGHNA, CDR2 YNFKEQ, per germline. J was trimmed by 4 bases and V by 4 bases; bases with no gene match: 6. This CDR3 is CASSPATGGNQPQHF. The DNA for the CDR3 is TGTGCCAGCAGCCCCGCAACAGGGGGGAATCAGCCCCAGCATTTT.

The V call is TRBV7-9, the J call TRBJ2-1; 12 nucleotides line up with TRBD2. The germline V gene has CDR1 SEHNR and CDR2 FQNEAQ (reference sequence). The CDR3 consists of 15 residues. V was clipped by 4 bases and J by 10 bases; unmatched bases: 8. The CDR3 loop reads CASSSSGGAFSEQFF. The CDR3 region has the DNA TGTGCCAGCAGCTCTAGCGGGGGGGCCTTCTCCGAGCAGTTCTTC.

Here the CDR3 DNA reads TGTGCCAGCAGCCCCTCCGCGTCCTACGAGCAGTACTTC. It translates to CASSPSASYEQYF. The chain has TRBV9 and TRBJ2-5; D ambiguous. The J call may be incorrect, as the DNA end agrees better with TRBJ2-7. The germline CDR1 and CDR2 sequences are SGDLS and YYNGEE. The CDR3 has 13 residues.

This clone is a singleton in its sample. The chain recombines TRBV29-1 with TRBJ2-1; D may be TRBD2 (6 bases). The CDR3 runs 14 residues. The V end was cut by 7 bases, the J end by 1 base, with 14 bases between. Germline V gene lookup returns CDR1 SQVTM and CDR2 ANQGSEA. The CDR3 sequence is CSARTTSSYNEQFF. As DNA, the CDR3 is TGCAGCGCTCGCACGACTAGTTCCTACAATGAGCAGTTCTTC.

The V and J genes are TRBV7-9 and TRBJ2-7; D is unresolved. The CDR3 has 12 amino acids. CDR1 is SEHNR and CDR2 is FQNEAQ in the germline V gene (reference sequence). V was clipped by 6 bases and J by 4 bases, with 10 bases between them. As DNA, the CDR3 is TGTGCCAGCAGGGAGATTGGATACGAGCAGTACTTC. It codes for CASREIGYEQYF.

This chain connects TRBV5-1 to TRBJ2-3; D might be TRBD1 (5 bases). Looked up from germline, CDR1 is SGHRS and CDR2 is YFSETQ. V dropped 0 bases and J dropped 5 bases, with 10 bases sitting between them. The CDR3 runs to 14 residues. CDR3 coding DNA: TGCGCCAGCAGCTTGGGCAGGGCCAAAGATACGCAGTATTTT. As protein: CASSLGRAKDTQYF.